In its sample, the clone carrying this TCR beta chain was seen many times. Its antigen is as yet unknown. This entry belongs to a study of HIV-infected patients and healthy controls. Whole-study results and caveats: Study cohorts differed slightly in age and sex, but this did not explain diversity differences. Compared with controls, mean Gini indices were significantly raised in HIV-infected repertoires, possibly indicating oligoclonality.

Germline V CDR1 and CDR2: GTSNPN, SVGIG (reference sequence). This CDR3 is 13 amino acids long. With 3 bases removed from V and 5 bases from J, the gap between germline ends came to 13 bases. About 550 ng RNA was reverse transcribed with alpha and beta constant-region primers. Each of the alpha and beta chains got its own library through chain-specific third strand synthesis with indices. TCRdb independently ran MiXCR on the 5' RACE reads; one entry per CDR3 protein. Here the sample spans 15,000 to 20,000 distinct CDR3 sequences, roughly 9% being singletons. Whole blood was used without fractionation, so all unsorted peripheral T cells were included. RNA came from under 3 ml of peripheral blood.

The TCR originated in an adult in good health. Sequencing was performed on blood. The chain is built from TRBV30 and TRBJ2-5, with D uncertain. The CDR3 DNA sequence: TGTGCCTGGAGCCCTCTAGATTTGGAGACCCAGTACTTC. As protein: CAWSPLDLETQYF.